Only a few counts were recorded for the clone carrying this T cell receptor beta chain. Its antigen is currently unknown. Assay: immunoSEQ multiplex PCR; the TCRdb copy retains only in-frame clones and omits some. The sample consists of some 14,000 clones, about 66% of them appearing once. These data originate in a study of CD4+ T cells in melanoma. Study-wide results and caveats: Diverse differentiation states were reported for melanoma neoantigen-specific CD4+ T cells. A reported correlation linked neoantigen-specific CD4+ T cells to CD8+, macrophage and B cell function.

The origin of this receptor is a human donor with melanoma. Sequenced input: cells from a culture (not recorded whether cultured in vitro).

The CDR3 here is CASSLVGGFNTEAFF. Written as DNA, the CDR3 is TGCGCCAGCAGCTTGGTGGGGGGTTTCAACACTGAAGCTTTCTTT. The chain combines TRBV5-1 with TRBJ1-1; tentatively, D is TRBD1 (5 bases). This CDR3 has 15 residues. V was cut by 0 bases and J by 2 bases, with 11 bases left in between. CDR1 SGHRS and CDR2 YFSETQ come from the germline V gene.